This TCR beta chain appears in the sequencing data of a study of shared clonotypes between healthy human individuals. On the study more broadly: Three CD4 naive, three CD4 memory, two CD8 naive and one CD8 memory plate were used per donor.

The authors distributed each subset's genomic DNA evenly over several immunoSEQ plates. Study processing details: Junction-only sequences produced by ImmunoSEQ had no quality scores, so filtering differed. Some clones are missing from TCRdb's copy, which holds only in-frame ones; the method was immunoSEQ multiplex PCR. The V and J calls and clone size come from that table; D and trimming were worked out from the DNA. This sample has about 1 million clones, with under 80% found just once. This clone was picked up one time. The donors, healthy adults who were HIV-negative, had experienced no recent acute infections or vaccinations. Germline V lookup: CDR1 MNHNY, CDR2 SVGAGI (reference sequence). J lost 4 bases, V lost 5 bases, and 9 bases had no gene match. The CDR3 sequence is 16 residues long.

The sample taken for sequencing was memory CD4+ T cells sorted from blood. The subset denotes: CD45RA-negative fraction. This receptor was taken from a man aged 18 to 29 in good health. The chain links TRBV6-6 to TRBJ2-3; 10 bases are a match to TRBD2. This chain's CDR3 is CASSPRTSGAADTQYF. CDR3 DNA: TGTGCCAGCAGTCCGCGGACTAGCGGTGCAGCAGATACGCAGTATTTT.